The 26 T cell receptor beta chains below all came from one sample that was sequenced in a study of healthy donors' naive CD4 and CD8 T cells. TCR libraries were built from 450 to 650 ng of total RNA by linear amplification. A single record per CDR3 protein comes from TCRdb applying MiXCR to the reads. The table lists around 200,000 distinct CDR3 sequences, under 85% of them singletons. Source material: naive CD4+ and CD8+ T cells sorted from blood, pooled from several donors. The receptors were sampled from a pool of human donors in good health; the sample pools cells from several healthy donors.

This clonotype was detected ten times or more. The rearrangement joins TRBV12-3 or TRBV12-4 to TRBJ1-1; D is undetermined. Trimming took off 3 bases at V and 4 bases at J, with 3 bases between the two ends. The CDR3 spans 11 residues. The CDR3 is CASSLGTEAFF. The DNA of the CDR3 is TGTGCCAGCAGTTTGGGCACTGAAGCTTTCTTT.

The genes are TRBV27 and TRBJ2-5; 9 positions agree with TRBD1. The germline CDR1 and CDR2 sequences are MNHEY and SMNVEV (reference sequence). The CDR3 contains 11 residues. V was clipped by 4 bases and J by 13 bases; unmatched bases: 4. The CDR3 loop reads CASSSRDRVYF. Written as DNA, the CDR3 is TGTGCCAGCAGTTCCCGGGACAGGGTGTACTTC.

The DNA of the CDR3 is TGTGCCAGCAGCTCCGGGACAGGCGACACTGAAGCTTTCTTT. It translates to CASSSGTGDTEAFF. The chain employs TRBV11-1 and TRBJ1-1; 8 bases align to TRBD1. The CDR3 contains 14 residues. J was trimmed by 3 bases and V by 4 bases; bases with no gene match: 4. The V gene's germline CDR1 is SGHAT and CDR2 FQDESV (reference sequence).

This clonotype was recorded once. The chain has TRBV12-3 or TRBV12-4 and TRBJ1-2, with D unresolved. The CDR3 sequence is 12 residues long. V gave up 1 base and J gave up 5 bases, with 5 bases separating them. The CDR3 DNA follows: TGTGCCAGCAGTTTAGAAAGATATGGCTACACCTTC. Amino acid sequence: CASSLERYGYTF.

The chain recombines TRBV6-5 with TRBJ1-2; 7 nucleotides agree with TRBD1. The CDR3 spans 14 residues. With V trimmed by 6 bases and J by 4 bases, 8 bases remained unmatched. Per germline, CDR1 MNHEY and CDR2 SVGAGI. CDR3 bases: TGTGCCAGCAGCCGTGGACAGGAAACCTATGGCTACACCTTC. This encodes CASSRGQETYGYTF.

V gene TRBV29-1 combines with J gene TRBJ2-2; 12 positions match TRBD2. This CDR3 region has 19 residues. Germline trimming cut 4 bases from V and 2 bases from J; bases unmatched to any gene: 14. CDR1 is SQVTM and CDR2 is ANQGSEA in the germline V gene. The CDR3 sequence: CSVGRLAGAPFTNTGELFF. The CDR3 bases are TGCAGCGTTGGCAGACTAGCGGGAGCCCCATTTACCAACACCGGGGAGCTGTTTTTT.

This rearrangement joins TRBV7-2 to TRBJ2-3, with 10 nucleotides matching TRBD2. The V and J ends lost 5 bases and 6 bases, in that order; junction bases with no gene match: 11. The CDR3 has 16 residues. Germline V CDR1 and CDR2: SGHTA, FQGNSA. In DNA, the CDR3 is TGTGCCAGCAGCCCGCATAGCGGGGGGTCACGTGATACGCAGTATTTT. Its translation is CASSPHSGGSRDTQYF.

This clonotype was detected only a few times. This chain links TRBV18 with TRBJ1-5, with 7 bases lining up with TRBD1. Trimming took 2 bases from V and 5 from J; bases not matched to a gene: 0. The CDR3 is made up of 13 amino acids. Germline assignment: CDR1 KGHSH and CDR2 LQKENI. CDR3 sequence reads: CASSPDRDQPQHF. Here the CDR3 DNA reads TGTGCCAGCTCACCAGACAGGGATCAGCCCCAGCATTTT.

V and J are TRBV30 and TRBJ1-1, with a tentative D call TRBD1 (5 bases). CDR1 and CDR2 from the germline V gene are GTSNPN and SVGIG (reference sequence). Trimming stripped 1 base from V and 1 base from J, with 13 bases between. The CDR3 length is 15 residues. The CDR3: CAWSAPGLRNTEAFF. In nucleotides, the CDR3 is TGTGCCTGGAGTGCTCCGGGGCTCCGGAACACTGAAGCTTTCTTT.

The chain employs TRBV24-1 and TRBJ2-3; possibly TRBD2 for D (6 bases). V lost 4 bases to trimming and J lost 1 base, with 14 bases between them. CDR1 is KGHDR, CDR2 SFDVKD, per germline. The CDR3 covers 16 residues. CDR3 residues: CATSDRDSLRTDTQYF. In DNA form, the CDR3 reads TGTGCCACCAGTGACCGGGACTCACTACGCACAGATACGCAGTATTTT.

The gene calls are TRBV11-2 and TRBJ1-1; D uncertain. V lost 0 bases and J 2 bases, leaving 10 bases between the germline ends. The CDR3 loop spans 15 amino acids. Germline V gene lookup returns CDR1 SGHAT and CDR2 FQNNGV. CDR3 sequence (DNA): TGTGCCAGCAGCTTAGAACTCAGAGGAAACACTGAAGCTTTCTTT. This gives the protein CASSLELRGNTEAFF.

CDR3 residues: CASSRGLLIWGEQFF. CDR3 bases: TGTGCCAGCAGCCGCGGACTCTTGATCTGGGGTGAGCAGTTCTTC. This chain links TRBV6-5 with TRBJ2-1; a possible D gene is TRBD2 (5 bases). From germline, CDR1 is MNHEY and CDR2 SVGAGI. This CDR3 is built from 15 residues. V was clipped by 6 bases and J by 9 bases, with 21 bases between them.

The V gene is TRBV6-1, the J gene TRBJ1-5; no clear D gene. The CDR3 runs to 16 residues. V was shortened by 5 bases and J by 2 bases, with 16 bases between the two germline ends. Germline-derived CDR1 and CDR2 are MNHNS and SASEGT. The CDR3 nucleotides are TGTGCCAGCAGTTTATGGGCAGGTCGAGGCAATCAGCCCCAGCATTTT. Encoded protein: CASSLWAGRGNQPQHF.

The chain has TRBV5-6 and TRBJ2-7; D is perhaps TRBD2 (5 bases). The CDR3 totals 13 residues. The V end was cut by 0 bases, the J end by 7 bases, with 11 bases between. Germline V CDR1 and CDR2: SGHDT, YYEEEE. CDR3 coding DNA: TGTGCCAGCAGCTTGGCGGTAGCGCGGGAGCAGTACTTC. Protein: CASSLAVAREQYF. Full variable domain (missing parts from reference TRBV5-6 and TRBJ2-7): DAGVTQSPTHLIKTRGQQVTLRCSPKSGHDTVSWYQQALGQGPQFIFQYYEEEERQRGNFPDRFSGHQFPNYSSELNVNALLLGDSALYLCASSLAVAREQYFGPGTRLTVT.

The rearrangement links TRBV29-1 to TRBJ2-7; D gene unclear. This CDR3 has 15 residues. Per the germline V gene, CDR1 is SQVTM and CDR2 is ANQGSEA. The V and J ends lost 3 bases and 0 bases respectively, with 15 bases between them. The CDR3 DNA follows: TGCAGCGTTGAGGACCCGTCCGTAAGCTCCTACGAGCAGTACTTC. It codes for CSVEDPSVSSYEQYF.

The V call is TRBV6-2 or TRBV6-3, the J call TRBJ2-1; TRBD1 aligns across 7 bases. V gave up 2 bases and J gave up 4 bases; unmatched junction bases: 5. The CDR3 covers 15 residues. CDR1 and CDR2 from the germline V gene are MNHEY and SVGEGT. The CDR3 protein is CASSYTGQVYNEQFF. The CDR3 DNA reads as TGTGCCAGCAGTTACACCGGACAGGTATACAATGAGCAGTTCTTC.

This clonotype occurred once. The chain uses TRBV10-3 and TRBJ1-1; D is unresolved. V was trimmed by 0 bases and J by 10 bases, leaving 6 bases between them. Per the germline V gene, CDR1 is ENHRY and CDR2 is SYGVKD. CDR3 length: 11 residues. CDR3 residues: CAISESSGAFF. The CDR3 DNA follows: TGTGCCATCAGTGAGTCTTCTGGAGCTTTCTTT.

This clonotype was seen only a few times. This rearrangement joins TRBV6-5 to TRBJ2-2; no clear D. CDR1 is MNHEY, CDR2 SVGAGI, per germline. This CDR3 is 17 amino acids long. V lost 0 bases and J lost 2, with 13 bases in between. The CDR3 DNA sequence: TGTGCCAGCAGTTACTCGACCCTAAAGATAAACACCGGGGAGCTGTTTTTT. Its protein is CASSYSTLKINTGELFF.

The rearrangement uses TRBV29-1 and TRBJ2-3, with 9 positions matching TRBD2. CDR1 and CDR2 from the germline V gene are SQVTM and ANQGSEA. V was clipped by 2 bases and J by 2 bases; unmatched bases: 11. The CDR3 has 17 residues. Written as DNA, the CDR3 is TGCAGCGTTGAAAATGTGATTGCTAGCGGGATCACAGATACGCAGTATTTT. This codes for CSVENVIASGITDTQYF.

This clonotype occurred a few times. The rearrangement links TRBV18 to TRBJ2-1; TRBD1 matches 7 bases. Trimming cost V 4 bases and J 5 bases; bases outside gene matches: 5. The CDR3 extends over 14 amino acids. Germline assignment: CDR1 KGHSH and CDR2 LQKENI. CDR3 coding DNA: TGTGCCAGCTCACGGGGGACAGAGAACAATGAGCAGTTCTTC. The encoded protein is CASSRGTENNEQFF.

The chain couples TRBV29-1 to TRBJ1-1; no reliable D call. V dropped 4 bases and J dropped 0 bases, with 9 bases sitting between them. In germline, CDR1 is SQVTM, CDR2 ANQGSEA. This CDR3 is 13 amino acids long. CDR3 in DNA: TGCAGCGTTGCCCCTAGGATGAACACTGAAGCTTTCTTT. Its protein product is CSVAPRMNTEAFF.

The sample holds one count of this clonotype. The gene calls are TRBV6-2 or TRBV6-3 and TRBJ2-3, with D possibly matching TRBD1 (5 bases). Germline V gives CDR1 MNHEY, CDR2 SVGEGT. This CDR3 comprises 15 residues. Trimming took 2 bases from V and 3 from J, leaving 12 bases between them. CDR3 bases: TGTGCCAGCAGTTACCCGACAGTTGGAACAGATACGCAGTATTTT. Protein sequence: CASSYPTVGTDTQYF.

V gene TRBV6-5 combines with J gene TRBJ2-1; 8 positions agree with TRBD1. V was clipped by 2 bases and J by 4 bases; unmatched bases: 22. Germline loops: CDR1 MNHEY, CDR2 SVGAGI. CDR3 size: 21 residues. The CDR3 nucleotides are TGTGCCAGCAGTTACCAGGGGGCGGGGACACCGCCTGGGACCTCATACAATGAGCAGTTCTTC. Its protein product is CASSYQGAGTPPGTSYNEQFF.

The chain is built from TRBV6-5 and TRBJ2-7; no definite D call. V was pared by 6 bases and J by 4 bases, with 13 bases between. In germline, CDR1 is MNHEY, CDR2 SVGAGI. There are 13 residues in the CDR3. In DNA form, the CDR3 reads TGTGCCAGCAGAATTCAAACCTATTACGAGCAGTACTTC. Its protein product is CASRIQTYYEQYF.

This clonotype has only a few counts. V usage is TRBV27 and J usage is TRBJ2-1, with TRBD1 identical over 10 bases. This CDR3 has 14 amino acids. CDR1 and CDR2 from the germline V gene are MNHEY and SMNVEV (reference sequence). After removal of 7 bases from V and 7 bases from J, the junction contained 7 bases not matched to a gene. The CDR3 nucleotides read TGTGCCAGCACTCGACAGGGGGCTCGAAATGAGCAGTTCTTC. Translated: CASTRQGARNEQFF.

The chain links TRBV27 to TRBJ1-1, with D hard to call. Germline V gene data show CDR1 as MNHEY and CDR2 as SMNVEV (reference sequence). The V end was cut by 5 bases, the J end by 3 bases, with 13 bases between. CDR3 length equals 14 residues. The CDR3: CASSIAGGDTEAFF. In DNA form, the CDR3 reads TGTGCCAGCAGTATTGCGGGTGGGGACACTGAAGCTTTCTTT.